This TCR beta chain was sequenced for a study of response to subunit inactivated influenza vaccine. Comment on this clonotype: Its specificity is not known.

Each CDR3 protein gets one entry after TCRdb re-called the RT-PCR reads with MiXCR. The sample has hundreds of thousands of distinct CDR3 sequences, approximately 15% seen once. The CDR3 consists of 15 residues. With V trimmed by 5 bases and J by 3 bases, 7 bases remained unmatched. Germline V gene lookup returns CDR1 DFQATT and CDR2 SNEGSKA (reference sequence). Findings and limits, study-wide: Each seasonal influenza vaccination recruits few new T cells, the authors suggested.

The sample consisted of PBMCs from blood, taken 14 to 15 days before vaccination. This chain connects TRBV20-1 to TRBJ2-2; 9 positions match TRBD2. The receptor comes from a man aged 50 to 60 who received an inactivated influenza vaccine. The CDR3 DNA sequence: TGCAGTGCTCATAGCGGGAGATTTCACACCGGGGAGCTGTTTTTT. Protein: CSAHSGRFHTGELFF.